This T cell receptor (beta chain) was sequenced for a study of blood T cells in healthy people across ages. Remarks on this clonotype: Antigen specificity is unknown.

Study-wide points: The percentage of naive T cells correlated strongly with TCR beta diversity.

The second PCR ran about 6 to 12 cycles with a sample-barcoded 5' primer and J-beta primers. A tag from a template-switch adaptor with 12 random nucleotides marked each cDNA molecule. TCRdb reprocessed the 5' RACE reads via MiXCR and lists one record per CDR3 protein. The sample has some 1.4 million distinct CDR3 sequences, roughly 40% seen once. Trimming took 4 bases from V and 6 from J, leaving 7 bases between them. This CDR3 is 12 amino acids long. The clonotype comes from a woman aged 18 to 35 in good health. The genes are TRBV12-3 or TRBV12-4 and TRBJ2-1; a possible D gene is TRBD2 (6 bases). Sequencing was done on a sample of blood. CDR3 coding DNA: TGTGCCAGCAGTTGGGGGGTCAATGAGCAGTTCTTC. This codes for CASSWGVNEQFF.